Shown below are 3 T cell receptor beta chains from a single sample sequenced in a study of blood T cell repertoires in COVID-19. Data came from immunoSEQ multiplex PCR; TCRdb stores just in-frame clones and leaves some out. Here the sample spans fewer than 75,000 clones, nearly 90% being singletons. The sample was peripheral blood. These receptors came from a man between 65 and 85 years old with acute or convalescent COVID-19.

The rearrangement uses TRBV11-3 and TRBJ1-5; a weak D match, TRBD1 (6 bases). Germline CDR1 SGHNT, CDR2 YENEEA. Trimming removed 1 base at V and 2 bases at J, with 18 bases between. The CDR3 sequence is 18 residues long. In DNA, the CDR3 is TGTGCCAGCAGCTTAGTGGGGGCCGACAGTTCTGGCAATCAGCCCCAGCATTTT. This gives the protein CASSLVGADSSGNQPQHF. The full variable domain, with the rest looked up from reference TRBV11-3 and TRBJ1-5, is EAGVVQSPRYKIIEKKQPVAFWCNPISGHNTLYWYLQNLGQGPELLIRYENEEAVDDSQLPKDRFSAERLKGVDSTLKIQPAELGDSAVYLCASSLVGADSSGNQPQHFGDGTRLSIL.

This clone came up once. The chain carries TRBV15 and TRBJ2-7; 7 bases fit TRBD2. Per the germline V gene, CDR1 is LNHNV and CDR2 is YYDKDF (reference sequence). The CDR3 has 15 residues. The V segment lost 0 bases and the J segment 4 bases; nucleotides outside the gene matches: 6. Here the CDR3 DNA reads TGTGCCACCAGCAGAGAAGGCGGGGGTGTGTACGAGCAGTACTTC. This codes for CATSREGGGVYEQYF. Looking up the rest from reference TRBV15 and TRBJ2-7 gives the full variable domain: DAMVIQNPRYQVTQFGKPVTLSCSQTLNHNVMYWYQQKSSQAPKLLFHYYDKDFNNEADTPDNFQSRRPNTSFCFLDIRSPGLGDTAMYLCATSREGGGVYEQYFGPGTRLTVT.

The J gene is TRBJ1-5, the V gene TRBV19; 7 bases match TRBD1. Germline CDR1 reads LNHDA; CDR2 reads SQIVND (reference sequence). CDR3 length equals 15 residues. V lost 6 bases, J lost 8 bases, and 13 bases stayed unmatched. CDR3 amino acids: CASRASPGQREPQHF. The CDR3 DNA follows: TGTGCCAGTAGGGCTTCTCCGGGACAGAGAGAGCCCCAGCATTTT.